These 11 T cell receptor beta chains were sequenced from one sample in a study of blood T cell repertoires in COVID-19. Measured with immunoSEQ multiplex PCR; TCRdb has only the in-frame clones, and not every one. The top ten clones hold approximately 15% of a sample with more than 50,000 clones, around 79% of them seen once. Sequencing used peripheral blood. The receptor source for this set is a woman in her 70s with acute or convalescent COVID-19.

V usage is TRBV4-1 and J usage is TRBJ1-2; TRBD1 might be the D (5 bases). This CDR3 is 16 amino acids long. Trimming removed 0 bases at V and 0 bases at J, with 11 bases between. In germline, CDR1 is MGHRA, CDR2 YSYEKL. CDR3 sequence reads: CASSQEETVSNYGYTF. The CDR3 DNA sequence: TGCGCCAGCAGCCAAGAGGAGACAGTCTCTAACTATGGCTACACCTTC.

The chain couples TRBV15 to TRBJ2-5; D is uncertain. Germline loops: CDR1 LNHNV, CDR2 YYDKDF (reference sequence). V shed 0 bases and J shed 1 base, with 9 bases lying between them. The CDR3 has 15 amino acids. This chain's CDR3 is CATSRDSGPQETQYF. The CDR3 bases are TGTGCCACCAGCAGAGATTCCGGTCCCCAAGAGACCCAGTACTTC. The complete variable domain, with remaining parts taken from reference TRBV15 and TRBJ2-5, reads DAMVIQNPRYQVTQFGKPVTLSCSQTLNHNVMYWYQQKSSQAPKLLFHYYDKDFNNEADTPDNFQSRRPNTSFCFLDIRSPGLGDTAMYLCATSRDSGPQETQYFGPGTRLLVL.

The gene calls are TRBV19 and TRBJ1-1; 7 nucleotides line up with TRBD1. J gave up 5 bases and V 1 base, and 4 bases lay outside the gene matches. The CDR3 is 14 amino acids. Looked up from germline, CDR1 is LNHDA and CDR2 is SQIVND (reference sequence). CDR3 amino acids: CASSIGGGVTEAFF. The CDR3 DNA follows: TGTGCCAGTAGTATAGGAGGGGGCGTGACTGAAGCTTTCTTT.

V and J are TRBV7-9 and TRBJ1-2, with D uncertain. Per germline, CDR1 SEHNR and CDR2 FQNEAQ (reference sequence). The CDR3 spans 12 residues. With 5 bases removed from V and 6 bases from J, the gap between germline ends came to 10 bases. The CDR3: CASSLTSDGYTF. CDR3 coding DNA: TGTGCCAGCAGCCTAACTAGCGATGGCTACACCTTC. The entire variable domain, with the rest obtained from reference TRBV7-9 and TRBJ1-2, is as follows: DTGVSQNPRHKITKRGQNVTFRCDPISEHNRLYWYRQTLGQGPEFLTYFQNEAQLEKSRLLSDRFSAERPKGSFSTLEIQRTEQGDSAMYLCASSLTSDGYTFGSGTRLTVV.

The V call is TRBV5-8, the J call TRBJ1-6; D gene uncertain. CDR1 and CDR2 from the germline V gene are SGHTS and YDEGEE. The CDR3 is 15 residues long. V was pared by 2 bases and J by 0 bases, with 6 bases between. CDR3 bases: TGTGCCAGCAGCTTCGCTAGCTCCTATAATTCACCCCTCCACTTT. Its translation: CASSFASSYNSPLHF.

This clone was counted at least ten times. The V and J genes are TRBV10-1 and TRBJ1-1; tentative D call: TRBD1 (6 bases). The CDR3 length is 15 residues. Trimming pared 3 bases from V and 1 base from J, leaving 12 bases between. Germline-derived CDR1 and CDR2 are WNHNN and SYGVQD (reference sequence). CDR3 sequence (DNA): TGCGCCAGCAGTGACACAGGGAGAGGGAACACTGAAGCTTTCTTT. The encoded protein is CASSDTGRGNTEAFF.

The rearrangement links TRBV5-1 to TRBJ1-3, with D perhaps TRBD1 (6 bases). The V gene lost 2 bases and the J gene lost 8 bases, with 14 bases spanning the gap. The CDR3 sequence is 14 residues long. Germline V CDR1 and CDR2: SGHRS, YFSETQ. The CDR3 region is CASSLQGVGDTIYF. CDR3 DNA: TGCGCCAGCAGCTTACAGGGAGTAGGGGACACCATATATTTT.

This chain connects TRBV7-2 to TRBJ2-7; D is unresolved. Germline V lookup: CDR1 SGHTA, CDR2 FQGNSA. This CDR3 comprises 15 residues. The V end was cut by 2 bases, the J end by 9 bases, with 20 bases between. The CDR3 DNA reads TGTGCCAGCAGCTTATTCGCAGCCCCCTTACGAGGGCAGTACTTC. Its protein product is CASSLFAAPLRGQYF.

This rearrangement joins TRBV11-2 to TRBJ2-7; tentative D call: TRBD1 (5 bases). CDR1 is SGHAT, CDR2 FQNNGV, per germline. The V end was cut by 0 bases, the J end by 12 bases, with 15 bases between. This CDR3 is 13 amino acids long. DNA of the CDR3: TGTGCCAGCAGCTTAGAGGTCTCGACAGCTCGGTACTTC. Protein: CASSLEVSTARYF. Combining the CDR3 with reference TRBV11-2 and TRBJ2-7 gives the whole variable domain EAGVAQSPRYKIIEKRQSVAFWCNPISGHATLYWYQQILGQGPKLLIQFQNNGVVDDSQLPKDRFSAERLKGVDSTLKIQPAKLEDSAVYLCASSLEVSTARYFGPGTRLTVT.

The chain employs TRBV5-1 and TRBJ1-1; TRBD1 is a possible D gene (5 bases). The CDR3 sequence is 14 residues long. Germline V lookup: CDR1 SGHRS, CDR2 YFSETQ. The V gene lost 4 bases and the J gene lost 4 bases, with 14 bases spanning the gap. CDR3 sequence: CASSLTPGITEAFF. DNA of the CDR3: TGCGCCAGCAGCCTCACTCCAGGGATCACTGAAGCTTTCTTT.

This rearrangement joins TRBV5-8 to TRBJ1-3; D uncertain. Germline assignment: CDR1 SGHTS and CDR2 YDEGEE. The CDR3 runs 17 residues. V was shortened by 2 bases and J by 0 bases, with 15 bases between the two germline ends. The CDR3 coding sequence is TGTGCCAGCAGCTTTTTATCAGTACAAGACTCTGGAAACACCATATATTTT. Translated, it gives CASSFLSVQDSGNTIYF.